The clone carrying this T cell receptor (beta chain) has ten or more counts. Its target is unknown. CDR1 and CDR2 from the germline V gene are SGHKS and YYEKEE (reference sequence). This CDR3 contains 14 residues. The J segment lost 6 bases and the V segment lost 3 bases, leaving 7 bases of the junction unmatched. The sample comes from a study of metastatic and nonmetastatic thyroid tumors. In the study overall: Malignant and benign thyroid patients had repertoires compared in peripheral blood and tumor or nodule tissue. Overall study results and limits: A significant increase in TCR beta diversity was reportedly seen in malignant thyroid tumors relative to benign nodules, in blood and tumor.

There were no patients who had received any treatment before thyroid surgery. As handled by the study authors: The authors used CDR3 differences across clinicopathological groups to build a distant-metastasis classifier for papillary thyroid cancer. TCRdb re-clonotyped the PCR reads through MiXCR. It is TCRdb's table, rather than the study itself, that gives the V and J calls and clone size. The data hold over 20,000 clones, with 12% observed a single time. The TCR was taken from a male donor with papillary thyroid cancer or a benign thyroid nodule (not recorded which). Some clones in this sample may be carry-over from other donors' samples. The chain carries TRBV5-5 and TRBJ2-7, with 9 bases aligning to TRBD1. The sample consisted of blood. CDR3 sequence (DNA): TGTGCCAGCAGCTGGGACAGGGACTCTATCGAGCAGTACTTC. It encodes CASSWDRDSIEQYF.